This T cell receptor (beta chain) came from a study of T-cell reconstitution after alpha-beta-depleted transplantation in children. Whole-study results and caveats: High day-60 TCRbeta diversity in some patients came from surviving recipient T cells and thymic progenitors. Once a year had passed after transplant, T-cell counts and diversity came mostly from newly produced T cells. Approximately two months post-transplant, alpha-beta T cells reportedly originated from several hundred expanded graft clones.

V lost 0 bases to trimming and J lost 8 bases, with 20 bases between them. The CDR3 is 16 amino acids. Germline-derived CDR1 and CDR2 are SGDLS and YYNGEE. Unique molecular identifiers were used to barcode this TCRbeta library. TCRdb re-called the PCR reads through MiXCR, storing one row per CDR3 protein. The sample yields around 300,000 distinct CDR3 sequences, 20% to 30% seen once. This clonotype was seen a handful of times. As yet, its antigen is unknown. The chain carries TRBV9 and TRBJ1-2; D is possibly TRBD1 (6 bases). This sequence originates from a male patient aged 10 to 17 who had a stem cell transplant for acute lymphoblastic leukemia, so the T cells may come from the graft donor. The source material was PBMCs, mostly from graft donor cells, sampled 180 days after TCRalphabeta/CD19-depleted stem cell transplant. CDR3 nucleotides: TGTGCCAGCAGCGTAGGGCGCCCACAGGGAATAGGCGGCTACACCTTC. Its protein is CASSVGRPQGIGGYTF.